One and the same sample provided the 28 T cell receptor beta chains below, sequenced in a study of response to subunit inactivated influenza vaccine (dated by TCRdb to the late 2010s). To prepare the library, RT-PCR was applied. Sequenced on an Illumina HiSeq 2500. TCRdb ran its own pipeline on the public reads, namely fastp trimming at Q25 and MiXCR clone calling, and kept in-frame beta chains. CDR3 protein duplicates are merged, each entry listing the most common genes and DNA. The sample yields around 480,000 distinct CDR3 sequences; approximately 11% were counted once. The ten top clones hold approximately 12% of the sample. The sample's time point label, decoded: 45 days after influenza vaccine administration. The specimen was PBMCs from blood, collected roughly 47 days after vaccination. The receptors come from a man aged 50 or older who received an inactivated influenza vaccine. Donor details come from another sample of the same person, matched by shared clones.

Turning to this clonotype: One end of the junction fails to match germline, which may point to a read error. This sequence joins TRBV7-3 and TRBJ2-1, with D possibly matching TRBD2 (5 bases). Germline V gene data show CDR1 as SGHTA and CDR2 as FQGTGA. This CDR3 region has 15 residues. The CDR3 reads CASSLTGNRYNEKFF. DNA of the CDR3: TGTGCCAGCAGCTTAACCGGGAATCGCTACAATGAGAAGTTCTTC.

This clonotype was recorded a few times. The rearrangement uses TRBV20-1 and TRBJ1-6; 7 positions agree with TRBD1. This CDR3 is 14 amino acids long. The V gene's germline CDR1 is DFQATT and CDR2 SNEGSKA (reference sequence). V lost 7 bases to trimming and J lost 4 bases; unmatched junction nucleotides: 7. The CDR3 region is CSGIPGQYNSPLHF. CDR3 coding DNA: TGCAGTGGGATTCCGGGACAGTATAATTCACCCCTCCACTTT.

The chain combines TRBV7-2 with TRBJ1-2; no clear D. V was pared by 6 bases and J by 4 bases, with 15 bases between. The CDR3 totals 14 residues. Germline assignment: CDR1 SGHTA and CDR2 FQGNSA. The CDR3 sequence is CASSLFDNSYGYTF. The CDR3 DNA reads TGTGCCAGCAGTCTGTTTGATAACTCCTATGGCTACACCTTC.

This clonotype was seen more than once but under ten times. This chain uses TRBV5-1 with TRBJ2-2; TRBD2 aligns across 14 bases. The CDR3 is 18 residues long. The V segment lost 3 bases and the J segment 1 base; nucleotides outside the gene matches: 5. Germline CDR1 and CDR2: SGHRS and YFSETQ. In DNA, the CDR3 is TGCGCCAGCAGCTCTGGACTAGCGGGGGGCGTGAACACCGGGGAGCTGTTTTTT. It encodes CASSSGLAGGVNTGELFF.

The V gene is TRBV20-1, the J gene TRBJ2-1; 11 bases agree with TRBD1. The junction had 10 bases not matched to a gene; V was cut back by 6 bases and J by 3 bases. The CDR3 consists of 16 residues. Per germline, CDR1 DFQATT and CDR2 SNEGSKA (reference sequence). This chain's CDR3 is CSALNTGTGGYNEQFF. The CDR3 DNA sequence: TGCAGTGCCCTGAATACCGGGACAGGGGGCTACAATGAGCAGTTCTTC.

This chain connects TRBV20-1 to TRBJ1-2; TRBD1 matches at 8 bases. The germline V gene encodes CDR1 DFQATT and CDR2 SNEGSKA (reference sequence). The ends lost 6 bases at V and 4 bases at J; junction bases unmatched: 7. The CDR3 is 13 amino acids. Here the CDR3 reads CSASDRAGYGYTF. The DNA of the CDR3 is TGCAGTGCCTCGGACAGGGCTGGCTATGGCTACACCTTC.

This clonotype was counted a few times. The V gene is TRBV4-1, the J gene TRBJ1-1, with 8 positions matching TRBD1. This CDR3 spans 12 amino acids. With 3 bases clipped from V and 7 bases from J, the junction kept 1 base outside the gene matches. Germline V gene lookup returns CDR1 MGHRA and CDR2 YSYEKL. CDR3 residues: CASSHGQGEAFF. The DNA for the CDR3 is TGCGCCAGCAGCCACGGACAGGGTGAAGCTTTCTTT.

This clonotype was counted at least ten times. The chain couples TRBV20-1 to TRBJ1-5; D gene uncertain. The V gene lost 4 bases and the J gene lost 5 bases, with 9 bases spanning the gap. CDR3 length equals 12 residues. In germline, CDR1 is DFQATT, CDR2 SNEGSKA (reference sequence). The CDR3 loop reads CSAKWEDQPQHF. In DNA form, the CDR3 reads TGCAGTGCTAAGTGGGAAGATCAGCCCCAGCATTTT.

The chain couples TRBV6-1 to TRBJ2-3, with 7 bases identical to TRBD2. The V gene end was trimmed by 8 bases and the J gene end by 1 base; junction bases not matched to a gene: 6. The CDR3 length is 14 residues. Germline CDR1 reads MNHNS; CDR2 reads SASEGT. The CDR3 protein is CASSERGRTDTQYF. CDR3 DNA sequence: TGTGCCAGCTCGGAGCGGGGACGCACAGATACGCAGTATTTT.

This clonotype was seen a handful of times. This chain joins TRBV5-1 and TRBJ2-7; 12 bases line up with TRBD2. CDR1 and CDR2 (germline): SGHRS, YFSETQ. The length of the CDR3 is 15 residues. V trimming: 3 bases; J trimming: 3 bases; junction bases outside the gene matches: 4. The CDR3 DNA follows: TGCGCCAGCAGCTACGGGACTAGCGGGTACTACGAGCAGTACTTC. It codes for CASSYGTSGYYEQYF.

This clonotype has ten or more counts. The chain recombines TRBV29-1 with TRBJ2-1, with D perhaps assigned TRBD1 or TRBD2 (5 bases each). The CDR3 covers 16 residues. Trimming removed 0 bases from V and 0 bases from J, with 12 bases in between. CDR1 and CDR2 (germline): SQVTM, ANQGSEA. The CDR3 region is CSVEEGTFSSYNEQFF. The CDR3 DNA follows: TGCAGCGTTGAAGAAGGGACCTTCAGCTCCTACAATGAGCAGTTCTTC.

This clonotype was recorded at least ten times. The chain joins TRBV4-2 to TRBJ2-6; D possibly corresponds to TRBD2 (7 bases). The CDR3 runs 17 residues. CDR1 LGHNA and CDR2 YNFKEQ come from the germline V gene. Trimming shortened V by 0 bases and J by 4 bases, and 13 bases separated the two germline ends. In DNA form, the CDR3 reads TGTGCCAGCAGCCAAGATTGGGGGGGCTCGGGGGCCAACGTCCTGACTTTC. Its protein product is CASSQDWGGSGANVLTF.

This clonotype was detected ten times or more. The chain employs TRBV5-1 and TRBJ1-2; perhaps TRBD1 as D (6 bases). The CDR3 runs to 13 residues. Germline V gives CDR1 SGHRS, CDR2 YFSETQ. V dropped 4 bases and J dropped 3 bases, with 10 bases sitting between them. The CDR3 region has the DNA TGCGCCAGCAGCGGGAGGACAGACTATGGCTACACCTTC. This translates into CASSGRTDYGYTF.

CDR3: CASSPDRTPQYF. In DNA, the CDR3 is TGCGCCAGCAGCCCGGACAGGACTCCGCAGTATTTT. The V gene is TRBV5-1, the J gene TRBJ2-3, with 7 bases fitting TRBD1. The CDR3 is 12 amino acids. V gave up 4 bases and J gave up 10 bases; unmatched junction bases: 6. The germline V gene encodes CDR1 SGHRS and CDR2 YFSETQ.

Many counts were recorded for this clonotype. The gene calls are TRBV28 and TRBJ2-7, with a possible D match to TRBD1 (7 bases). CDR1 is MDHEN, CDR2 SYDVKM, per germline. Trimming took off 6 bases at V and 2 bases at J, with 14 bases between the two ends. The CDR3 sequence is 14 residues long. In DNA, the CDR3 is TGTGCCAGCAGATCAGGGGGGCCGGCCTACGAGCAGTACTTC. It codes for CASRSGGPAYEQYF.

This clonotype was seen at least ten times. The CDR3 protein is CASTPNTGELFF. CDR3 bases: TGTGCCAGCACGCCGAACACCGGGGAGCTGTTTTTT. The chain carries TRBV3-1 and TRBJ2-2; D is ambiguous. Trimming removed 7 bases at V and 0 bases at J, with 3 bases between. The CDR3 has 12 residues. Germline V gene sequence: CDR1 LGHDT, CDR2 YNNKEL (reference sequence).

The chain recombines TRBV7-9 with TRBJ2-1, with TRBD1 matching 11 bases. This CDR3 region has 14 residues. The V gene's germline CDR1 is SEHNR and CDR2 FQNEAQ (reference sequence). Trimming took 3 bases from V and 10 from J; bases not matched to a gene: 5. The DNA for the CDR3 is TGTGCCAGCAGCTTGGGACAGGGGGGCAGCGAGCAGTTCTTC. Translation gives CASSLGQGGSEQFF. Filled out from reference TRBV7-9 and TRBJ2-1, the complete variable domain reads DTGVSQNPRHKITKRGQNVTFRCDPISEHNRLYWYRQTLGQGPEFLTYFQNEAQLEKSRLLSDRFSAERPKGSFSTLEIQRTEQGDSAMYLCASSLGQGGSEQFFGPGTRLTVL.

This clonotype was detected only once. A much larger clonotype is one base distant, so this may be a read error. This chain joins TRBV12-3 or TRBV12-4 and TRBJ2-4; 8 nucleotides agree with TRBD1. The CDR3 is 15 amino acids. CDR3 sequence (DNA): TGTGCCAGCAGTTCCCGGACAGGGATGGGTAACATGCAGTACTTC. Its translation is CASSSRTGMGNMQYF.

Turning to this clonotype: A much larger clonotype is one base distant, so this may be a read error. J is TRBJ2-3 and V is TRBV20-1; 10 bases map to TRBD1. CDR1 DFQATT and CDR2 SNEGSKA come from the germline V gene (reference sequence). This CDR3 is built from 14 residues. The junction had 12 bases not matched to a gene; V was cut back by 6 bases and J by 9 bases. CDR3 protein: CSASRQGAKRTQYF. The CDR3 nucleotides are TGCAGTGCCAGCCGACAGGGGGCGAAGAGGACGCAGTATTTT.

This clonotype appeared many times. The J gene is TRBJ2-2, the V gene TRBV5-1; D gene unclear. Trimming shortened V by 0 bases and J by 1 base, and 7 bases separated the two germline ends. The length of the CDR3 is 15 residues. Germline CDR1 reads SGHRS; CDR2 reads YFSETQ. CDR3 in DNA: TGCGCCAGCAGCTTGGCGGGCCGGAACACCGGGGAGCTGTTTTTT. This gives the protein CASSLAGRNTGELFF.

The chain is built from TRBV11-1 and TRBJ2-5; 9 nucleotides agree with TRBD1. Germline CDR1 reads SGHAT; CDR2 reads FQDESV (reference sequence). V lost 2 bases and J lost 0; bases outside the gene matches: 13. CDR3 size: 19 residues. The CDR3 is CASSLPPPAGTGNQETQYF. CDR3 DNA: TGTGCCAGCAGCTTACCTCCACCCGCCGGGACAGGGAACCAAGAGACCCAGTACTTC.

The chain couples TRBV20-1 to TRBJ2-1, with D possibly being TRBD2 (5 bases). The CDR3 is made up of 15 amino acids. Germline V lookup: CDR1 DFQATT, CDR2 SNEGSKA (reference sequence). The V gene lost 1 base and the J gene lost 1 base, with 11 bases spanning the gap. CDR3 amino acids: CSARGASLSYNEQFF. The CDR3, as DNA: TGCAGTGCTAGAGGAGCTAGCTTATCCTACAATGAGCAGTTCTTC.

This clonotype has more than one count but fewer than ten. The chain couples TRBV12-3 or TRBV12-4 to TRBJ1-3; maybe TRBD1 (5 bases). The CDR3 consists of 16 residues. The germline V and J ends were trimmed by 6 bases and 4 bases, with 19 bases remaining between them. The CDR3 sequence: CASRDDRALFGNTIYF. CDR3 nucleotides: TGTGCCAGCAGGGACGACAGAGCTCTGTTCGGAAACACCATATATTTT.

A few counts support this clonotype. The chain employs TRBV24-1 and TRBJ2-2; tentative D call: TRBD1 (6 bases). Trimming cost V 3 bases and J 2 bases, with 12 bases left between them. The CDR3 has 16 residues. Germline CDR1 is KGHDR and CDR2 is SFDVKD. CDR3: CATSDAHRVNTGELFF. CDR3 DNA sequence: TGTGCCACCAGTGATGCACACAGGGTCAACACCGGGGAGCTGTTTTTT.

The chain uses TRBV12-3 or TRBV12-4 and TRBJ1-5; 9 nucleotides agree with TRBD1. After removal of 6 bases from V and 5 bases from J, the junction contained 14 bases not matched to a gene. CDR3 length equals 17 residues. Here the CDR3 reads CASSRGTGRNLHQPQHF. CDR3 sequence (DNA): TGTGCCAGCAGCCGTGGGACAGGGAGAAACTTACATCAGCCCCAGCATTTT.

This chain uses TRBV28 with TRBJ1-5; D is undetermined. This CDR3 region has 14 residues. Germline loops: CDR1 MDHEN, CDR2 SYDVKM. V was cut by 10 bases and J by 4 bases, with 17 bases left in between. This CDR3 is CATGRPGPNQPQHF. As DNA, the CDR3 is TGTGCCACCGGGCGGCCTGGACCAAATCAGCCCCAGCATTTT.

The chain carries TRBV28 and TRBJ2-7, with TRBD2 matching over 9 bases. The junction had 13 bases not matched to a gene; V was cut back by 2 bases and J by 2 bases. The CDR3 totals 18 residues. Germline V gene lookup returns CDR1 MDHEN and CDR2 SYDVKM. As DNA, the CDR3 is TGTGCCAGCAGTTTAGATTGGCGTGGGCGGGAGGGCCCCTACGAGCAGTACTTC. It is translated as CASSLDWRGREGPYEQYF.

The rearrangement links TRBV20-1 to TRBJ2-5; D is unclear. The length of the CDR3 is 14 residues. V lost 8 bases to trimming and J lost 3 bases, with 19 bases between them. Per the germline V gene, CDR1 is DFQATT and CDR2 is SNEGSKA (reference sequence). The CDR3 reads CSPHSPNSKETQYF. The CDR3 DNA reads TGCAGTCCTCACTCCCCGAACTCCAAAGAGACCCAGTACTTC.